This TCR beta chain is drawn from a study of T cell responses to AZD1222 COVID-19 vaccine. For the study at large: Second-dose recipients at about 4 or about 12 weeks were treated as one pooled group. Whole-study findings and limits: Most donors were white British and more were female, and clonal diversity was possibly underestimated. Two AZD1222 administrations were followed by greater Spike-specific TCR breadth and depth. Unmutated variant regions are reportedly the target of nearly half of TCRs that are spike-specific.

Profiled with immunoSEQ multiplex PCR; TCRdb holds only in-frame clones, not every one. Among around 96,000 clones listed, about 88% were seen once. About this clone itself: Its specificity is unknown.

This CDR3 spans 12 amino acids. Between the trimmed V and J ends, which lost 4 bases and 4 bases, there was a span of 7 bases. The germline gives CDR1 MNHEY, CDR2 SVGAGI. The source was peripheral blood, collected on day 0 of AZD1222 vaccination. The source of this sequence is an adult in good health. The chain uses TRBV6-5 and TRBJ1-1; possibly TRBD1 for D (5 bases). The CDR3 region has the DNA TGTGCCAGCAGTTGGGGGAGCACTGAAGCTTTCTTT. As protein: CASSWGSTEAFF.